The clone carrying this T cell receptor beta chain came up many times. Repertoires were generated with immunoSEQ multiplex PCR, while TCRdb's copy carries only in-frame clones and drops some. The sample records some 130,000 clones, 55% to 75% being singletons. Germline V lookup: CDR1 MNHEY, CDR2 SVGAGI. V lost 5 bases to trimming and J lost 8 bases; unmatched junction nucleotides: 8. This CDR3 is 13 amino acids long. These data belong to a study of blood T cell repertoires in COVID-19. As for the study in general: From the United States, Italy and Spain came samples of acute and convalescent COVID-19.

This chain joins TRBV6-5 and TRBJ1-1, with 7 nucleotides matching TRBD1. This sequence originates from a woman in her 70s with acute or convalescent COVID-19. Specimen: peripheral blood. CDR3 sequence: CASSPRQGTEAFF. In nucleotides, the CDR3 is TGTGCCAGCAGTCCACGACAGGGAACCGAAGCTTTCTTT.